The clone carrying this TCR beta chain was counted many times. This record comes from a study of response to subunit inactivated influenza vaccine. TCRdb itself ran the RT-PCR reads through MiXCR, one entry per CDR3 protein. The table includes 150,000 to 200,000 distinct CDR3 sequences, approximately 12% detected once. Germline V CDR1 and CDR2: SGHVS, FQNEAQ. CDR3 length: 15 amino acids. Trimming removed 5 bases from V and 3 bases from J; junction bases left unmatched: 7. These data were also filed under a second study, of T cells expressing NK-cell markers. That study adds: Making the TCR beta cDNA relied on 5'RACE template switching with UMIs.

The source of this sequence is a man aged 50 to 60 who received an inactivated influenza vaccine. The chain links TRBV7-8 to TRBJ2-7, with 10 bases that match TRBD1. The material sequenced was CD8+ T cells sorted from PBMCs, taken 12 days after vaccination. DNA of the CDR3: TGTGCCAGCAGCCTAAGGGACAGGGGAGGCTACGAGCAGTACTTC. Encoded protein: CASSLRDRGGYEQYF.